This TCR beta chain is drawn from a study of radiation and T cells in renal cell carcinoma. Study results and limitations: Baseline intratumoral clonotype presence is unknown without pretreatment biopsies. Top tumor clonotypes rose in blood 2 weeks post-radiation, then contracted.

Regarding this clone: Its specificity is unknown.

Time point specified: blood 4 weeks post-SBRT, at nephrectomy. Treatment defined: 15 Gy SBRT to primary tumor, nephrectomy 4 weeks later. Nephrectomy followed 15 Gy stereotactic body radiation by 4 weeks. Blood was sampled at baseline, 2 weeks and 4 weeks after SBRT. The CDR3 runs to 15 residues. CDR1 and CDR2 from the germline V gene are SQVTM and ANQGSEA. The V and J ends lost 7 bases and 4 bases, in that order; junction bases with no gene match: 11. Produced via immunoSEQ multiplex PCR; TCRdb's table is partial and in-frame only. This table holds around 100,000 clones, approximately 80% found once. This TCR came from a man in his 60s with renal cell carcinoma. This specimen was blood, taken from a patient whose treatment included radiotherapy and nephrectomy. The chain recombines TRBV29-1 with TRBJ2-3; TRBD1 matches 10 bases. The CDR3 here is CSAGLGQGFADTQYF. The CDR3 nucleotides read TGCAGCGCTGGCTTGGGACAGGGGTTTGCAGATACGCAGTATTTT.